The clone carrying this T cell receptor beta chain has at least ten counts. The antigen remains unidentified. The data were taken from a study of response to subunit inactivated influenza vaccine. Germline assignment: CDR1 SGHRS and CDR2 YFSETQ. This CDR3 has 14 amino acids. The V and J ends lost 2 bases and 4 bases respectively, with 10 bases between them. Study-wide results and caveats: Authors suggested each seasonal influenza vaccination recruits few new T cells.

Using its own MiXCR run on the RT-PCR reads, TCRdb lists one record per CDR3 protein. The sample shows roughly 520,000 distinct CDR3 sequences, about 25% of them seen only once. The sample in question was CD4+ T cells sorted from PBMCs, obtained 5 days after vaccination. V is TRBV5-1 and J is TRBJ1-3; D unresolved. This receptor was taken from a man aged 50-59 years who received an inactivated influenza vaccine. CDR3 coding DNA: TGCGCCAGCAGCTTCGGAGTCGGCGGAAACACCATATATTTT. As protein: CASSFGVGGNTIYF.